This T cell receptor beta chain was obtained from a study of technical replicates of blood from several donors. Libraries were prepared by immunoSEQ multiplex PCR; TCRdb keeps only in-frame clonotypes and omits some of them. The sample contains over 80,000 clones, 95% to 96% of which appear only once. The TCR sequence derives from a human donor in good health. Source material: T cells isolated from PBMCs.

This chain's CDR3 is CASTRVGQGAGGYTF. In nucleotides, the CDR3 is TGTGCCAGCACCCGGGTGGGACAGGGGGCGGGAGGCTACACCTTC. This rearrangement joins TRBV5-4 to TRBJ1-2, with TRBD1 matching over 12 bases. CDR3 length: 15 residues. The germline CDR1 and CDR2 sequences are SGHNT and YYREEE (reference sequence). The V and J ends lost 6 bases and 8 bases, in that order; junction bases with no gene match: 11.